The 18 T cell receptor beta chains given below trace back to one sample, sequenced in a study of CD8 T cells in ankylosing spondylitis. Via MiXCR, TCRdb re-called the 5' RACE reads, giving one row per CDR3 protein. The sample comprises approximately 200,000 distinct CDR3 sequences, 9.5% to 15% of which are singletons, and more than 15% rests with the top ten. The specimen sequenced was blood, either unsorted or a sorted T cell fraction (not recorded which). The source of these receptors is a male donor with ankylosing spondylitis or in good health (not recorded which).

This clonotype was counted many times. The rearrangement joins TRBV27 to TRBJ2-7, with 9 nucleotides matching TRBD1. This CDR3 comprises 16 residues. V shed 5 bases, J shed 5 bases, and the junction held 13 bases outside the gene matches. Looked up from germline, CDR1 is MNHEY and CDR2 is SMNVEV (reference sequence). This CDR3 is CASSTDRDRVLHEQYF. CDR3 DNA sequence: TGTGCCAGCAGTACTGACCGGGACAGGGTACTCCACGAGCAGTACTTC.

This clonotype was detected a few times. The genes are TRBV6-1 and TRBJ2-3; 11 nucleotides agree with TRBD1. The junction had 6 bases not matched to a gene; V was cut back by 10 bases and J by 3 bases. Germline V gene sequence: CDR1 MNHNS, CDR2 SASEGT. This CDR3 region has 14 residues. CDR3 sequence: CATTGTGGTDTQYF. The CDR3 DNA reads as TGTGCCACCACCGGGACAGGGGGAACAGATACGCAGTATTTT.

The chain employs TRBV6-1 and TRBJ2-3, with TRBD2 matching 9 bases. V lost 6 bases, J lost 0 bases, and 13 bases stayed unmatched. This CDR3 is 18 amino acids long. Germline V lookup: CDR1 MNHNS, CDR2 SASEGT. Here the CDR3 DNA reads TGTGCCAGCAGCGAGAAGGCGGGGGGGCTTAGTAGCACAGATACGCAGTATTTT. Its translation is CASSEKAGGLSSTDTQYF.

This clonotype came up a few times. The CDR3 DNA follows: TGTGCCAGCAGTGAGGGTCAGTTTCAAGAGACCCAGTACTTC. Translation gives CASSEGQFQETQYF. The V call is TRBV2, the J call TRBJ2-5; no clear D. Looked up from germline, CDR1 is SNHLY and CDR2 is FYNNEI. Trimming took off 3 bases at V and 2 bases at J, with 10 bases between the two ends. The length of the CDR3 is 14 residues. Using reference TRBV2 and TRBJ2-5 for the parts outside the CDR3, the full variable domain is EPEVTQTPSHQVTQMGQEVILRCVPISNHLYFYWYRQILGQKVEFLVSFYNNEISEKSEIFDDQFSVERPDGSNFTLKIRSTKLEDSAMYFCASSEGQFQETQYFGPGTRLLVL.

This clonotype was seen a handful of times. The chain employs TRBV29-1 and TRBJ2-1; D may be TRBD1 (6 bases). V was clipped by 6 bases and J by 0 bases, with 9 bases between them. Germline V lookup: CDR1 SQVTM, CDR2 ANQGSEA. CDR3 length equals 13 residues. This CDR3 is CSVRTVSYNEQFF. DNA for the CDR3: TGCAGCGTCAGGACAGTCTCCTACAATGAGCAGTTCTTC.

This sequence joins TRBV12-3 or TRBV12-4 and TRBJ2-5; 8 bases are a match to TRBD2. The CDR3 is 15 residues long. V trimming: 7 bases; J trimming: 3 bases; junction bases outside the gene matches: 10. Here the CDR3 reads CASTWGGLAKETQYF. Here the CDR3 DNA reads TGTGCCAGCACCTGGGGAGGACTAGCAAAAGAGACCCAGTACTTC.

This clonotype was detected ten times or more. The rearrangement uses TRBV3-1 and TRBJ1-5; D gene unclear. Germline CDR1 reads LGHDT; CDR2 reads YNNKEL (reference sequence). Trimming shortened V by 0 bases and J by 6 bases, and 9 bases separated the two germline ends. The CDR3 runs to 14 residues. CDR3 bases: TGTGCCAGCAGCCAAGAAATTGTGGGTCAGCCCCAGCATTTT. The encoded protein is CASSQEIVGQPQHF.

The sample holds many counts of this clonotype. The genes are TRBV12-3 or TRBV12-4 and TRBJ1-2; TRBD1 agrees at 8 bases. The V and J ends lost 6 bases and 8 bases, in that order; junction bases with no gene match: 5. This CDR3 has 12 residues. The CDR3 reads CASSTTGAGYTF. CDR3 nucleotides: TGTGCCAGCAGCACGACAGGGGCAGGCTACACCTTC.

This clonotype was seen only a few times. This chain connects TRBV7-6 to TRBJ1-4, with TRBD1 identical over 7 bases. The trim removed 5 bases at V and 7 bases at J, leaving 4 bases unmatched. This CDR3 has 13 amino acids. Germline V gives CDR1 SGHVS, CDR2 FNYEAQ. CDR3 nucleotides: TGTGCCAGCAGCCCTGCAGGGGGTGAAAAACTGTTTTTT. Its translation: CASSPAGGEKLFF.

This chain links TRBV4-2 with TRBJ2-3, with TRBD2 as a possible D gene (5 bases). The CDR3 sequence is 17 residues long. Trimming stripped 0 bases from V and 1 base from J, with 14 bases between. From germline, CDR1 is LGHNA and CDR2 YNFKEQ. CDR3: CASSQEWPLGGTDTQYF. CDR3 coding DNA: TGTGCCAGCAGCCAAGAGTGGCCTTTGGGAGGCACAGATACGCAGTATTTT.

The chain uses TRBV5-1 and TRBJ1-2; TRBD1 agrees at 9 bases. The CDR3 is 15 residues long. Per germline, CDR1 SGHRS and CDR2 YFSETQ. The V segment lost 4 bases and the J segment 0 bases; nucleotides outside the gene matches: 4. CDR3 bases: TGCGCCAGCAGCCGCGGACAGGGGACTAACTATGGCTACACCTTC. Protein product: CASSRGQGTNYGYTF.

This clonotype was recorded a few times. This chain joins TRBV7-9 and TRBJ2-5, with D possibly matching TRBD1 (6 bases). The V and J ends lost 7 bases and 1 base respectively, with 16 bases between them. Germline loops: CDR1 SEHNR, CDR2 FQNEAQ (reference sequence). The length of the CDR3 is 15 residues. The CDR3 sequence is CASTPSGTTQETQYF. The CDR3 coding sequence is TGTGCCAGCACCCCTTCCGGGACAACCCAAGAGACCCAGTACTTC.

CDR3 nucleotides: TGTGCCAGCAGTCAAGGCGACCAGTACGAGCAGTACTTC. Translation gives CASSQGDQYEQYF. V usage is TRBV27 and J usage is TRBJ2-7; no definite D call. Looked up from germline, CDR1 is MNHEY and CDR2 is SMNVEV (reference sequence). V lost 5 bases to trimming and J lost 4 bases, with 12 bases between them. This CDR3 contains 13 residues.

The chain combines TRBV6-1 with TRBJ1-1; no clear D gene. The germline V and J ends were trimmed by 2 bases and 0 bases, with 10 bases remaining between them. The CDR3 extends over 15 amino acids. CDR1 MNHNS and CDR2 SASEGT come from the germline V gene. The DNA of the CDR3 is TGTGCCAGCAGTGAACTGGGGATACTGAACACTGAAGCTTTCTTT. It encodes CASSELGILNTEAFF.

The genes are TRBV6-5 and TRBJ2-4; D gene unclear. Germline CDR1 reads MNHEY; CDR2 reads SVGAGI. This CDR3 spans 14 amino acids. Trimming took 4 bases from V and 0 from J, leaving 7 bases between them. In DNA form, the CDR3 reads TGTGCCAGCAGTTGGACGGTAGCCAAAAACATTCAGTACTTC. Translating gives CASSWTVAKNIQYF.

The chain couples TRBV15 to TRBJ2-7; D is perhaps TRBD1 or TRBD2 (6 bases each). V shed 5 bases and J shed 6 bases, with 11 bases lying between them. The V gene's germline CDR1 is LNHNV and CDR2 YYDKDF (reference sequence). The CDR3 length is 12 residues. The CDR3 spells CATSGGGSEQYF. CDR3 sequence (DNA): TGTGCCACCAGCGGAGGGGGGTCCGAGCAGTACTTC.

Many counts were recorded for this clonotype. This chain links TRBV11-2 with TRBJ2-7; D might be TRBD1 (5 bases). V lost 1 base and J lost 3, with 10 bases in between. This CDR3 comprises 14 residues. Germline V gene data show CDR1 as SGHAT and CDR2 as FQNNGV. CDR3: CASSLGSQGYEQYF. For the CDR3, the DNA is TGTGCCAGCAGCTTAGGGTCCCAGGGCTACGAGCAGTACTTC.

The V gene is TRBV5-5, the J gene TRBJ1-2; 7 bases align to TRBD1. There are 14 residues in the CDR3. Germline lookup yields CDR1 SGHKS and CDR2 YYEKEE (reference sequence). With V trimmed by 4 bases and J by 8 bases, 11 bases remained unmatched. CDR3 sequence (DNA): TGTGCCAGCAGCCCCGTTTCCGGGACAGAGGGCTACACCTTC. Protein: CASSPVSGTEGYTF. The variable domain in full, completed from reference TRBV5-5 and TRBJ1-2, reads DAGVTQSPTHLIKTRGQQVTLRCSPISGHKSVSWYQQVLGQGPQFIFQYYEKEERGRGNFPDRFSARQFPNYSSELNVNALLLGDSALYLCASSPVSGTEGYTFGSGTRLTVV.